This T cell receptor beta chain was sequenced in a study of graft-versus-host responses after intestinal transplantation. Study-wide context: After anti-thymocyte globulin induction, recipients took tacrolimus and steroids for approximately three years.

V dropped 2 bases and J dropped 0; count of bases not matched to a gene: 12. The CDR3 loop spans 19 amino acids. Germline CDR1 and CDR2: MNHEY and SMNVEV (reference sequence). Study conclusions and caveats: Investigators detected GvH clones in recipient marrow, with some emerging earlier in ileum or blood. The study found high graft-versus-host to host-versus-graft clonal ratios in allografts of patients with graft-donor T cell macrochimerism.

Repertoires were generated with immunoSEQ multiplex PCR, while TCRdb's copy carries only in-frame clones and drops some. The repertoire holds 80,000 to 100,000 clones, 80% to 95% seen once, with around 0.18% in the top ten. With regard to this clone: Its antigen is not identified.

The sequence was collected from a human donor who received an intestinal transplant. The sample was unstimulated CD4+ T cells sorted from spleen or lymph node cells, taken before intestinal transplant. The V call is TRBV27, the J call TRBJ2-2, with 7 bases fitting TRBD1. Here the CDR3 DNA reads TGTGCCAGCAGTTTAGTACCGGGACAGATTAACGCGAACACCGGGGAGCTGTTTTTT. Translating gives CASSLVPGQINANTGELFF.